This paragraph covers one T cell receptor beta chain sequence. No antigen is known for it. Base qualities are not recorded, but no much larger clone differs from it by a single base. This specimen's time point label, interpreted: baseline before first vaccination. The sample's treatment or condition label is to be understood as: meningococcal conjugate vaccine given as trial control. Vaccinee samples came from UK trials COV001 and COV002, including a single-blind randomized controlled phase 2/3 trial of AZD1222 (ChAdOx1 nCoV-19) in healthy adults. For TCRbeta chain sequencing, PBMC samples were collected from trial participants at day 0 and at day 28 after the second dose. This sample was taken from a study of T cell responses to AZD1222 COVID-19 vaccine (dated by TCRdb to about 2021). Regarding the complete study: TCR sequencing covered more than 230 trial participants: 200 to 210 given two doses of AZD1222 and 26 given two doses of MenACWY control vaccine. Trial participants were enrolled by age into subgroups of 18-55, 56-69 and 70-plus years, and around 150, 29 and 61 TCR-sequenced participants, respectively, were included in these subgroups.

From a lookup of the germline V gene (reference sequence), CDR1 and CDR2 are MNHEY and SMNVEV. There are 14 amino acids in the CDR3, from cysteine to phenylalanine inclusive. CDR3 DNA only is kept here, 42 bases in frame from base 1. V is reduced by 3 bases and J by 0 bases, leaving a spacing of 6 bases between them. Results the study describes overall, beyond this receptor: Because no day 14 peak-response samples were available, repertoires were characterized only after the peak T cell response. CD4 TCRs associated with the vaccine covered the entire spike protein, and the dominant responses were in regions 160-218 and 743-854. Participants were mostly white British, with more females than males. The authors suggested clonal diversity may have been underestimated. In the small 56-69-year group, the increase in depth fell short of significance, most likely because of low power. Epitopes outside the regions mutated in the B.1.351 and B.1.1.7 variants were reportedly recognized by nearly half of the unique spike-specific TCRs. Conclusions about previously exposed vaccinees were limited because only six AZD1222 recipients were SARS-CoV-2 seropositive at baseline. After two AZD1222 doses, both the breadth and the depth of spike-specific TCRs were significantly higher than at day 0 and than in MenACWY recipients.

The CDR3 regions of human TCRbeta chains were analyzed by immunosequencing. The original pipeline was this. Repertoire TCRs were matched against a reference library of SARS-CoV-2-specific TCRs generated with the MIRA antigen-specificity platform. Breadth was defined as the fraction of unique TCRs that were SARS-CoV-2-associated. Depth was defined as the fraction of total T cells that were SARS-CoV-2-associated. Using the MIRA data, each spike-specific TCR was assigned both to the spike region to which the TCR was reactive and to a CD4 or CD8 class. Log10-transformed breadth and depth values were compared by one-way ANOVA with Sidak's multiple comparisons tests. In its TCRdb copy, this immuneACCESS table keeps in-frame sequences only and misses some clones. Where compared with another copy, unresolved V genes explain less than half of these, and the others have no known cause. Clone size and V and J calls were adopted from that table, with D and trimming inferred from the DNA. The sample table holds 130,000 to 150,000 clones, of which roughly four fifths were seen once. Of the sample, approximately 4% falls within the top ten clones.

The sample here was peripheral blood, taken on day 0 of MenACWY control vaccination. The chain was built from TRBV27 and TRBJ2-1, with the D gene call left open. This clonotype was obtained from an adult in good health. The CDR3 sequence is CASSLGDSYNEQFF. The DNA sequence is TGTGCCAGCAGTTTGGGCGACTCCTACAATGAGCAGTTCTTC.